The clone carrying this T cell receptor (beta chain) appeared a few times. Other DNA sequences in this sample translate to the same CDR3. The V end lost 0 bases, the J end lost 1 base, and 4 bases lay between the germline ends. This CDR3 is built from 12 residues. CDR1 and CDR2 (germline): GTSNPN, SVGIG (reference sequence). All of the isolated RNA was reverse transcribed, so expressed TCRB transcripts were sequenced. The data were produced by immunoSEQ multiplex PCR, yet TCRdb's version contains in-frame clones alone and is incomplete. The sample contains under 400,000 clones, roughly 13% of which appear only once. The record originates from a study of beta chain features in type 1 diabetes.

The receptor comes from a man younger than 35 in good health. The V and J genes are TRBV30 and TRBJ2-7; D ambiguous. Material for sequencing was naive CD4+ T cells from blood. CDR3 bases: TGTGCCTGGAGTGTCAGTTCCTACGAGCAGTACTTC. It translates to CAWSVSSYEQYF.